This TCR beta chain was documented in a study of T-cell memory formation after mild COVID-19 listed by TCRdb under 2021. Context from the whole study: TCR sequence clusters from the two donors were largely donor specific. T-cell clones expanding and contracting after mild COVID-19 in two donors were tracked by longitudinal TCRalpha and TCRbeta repertoire sequencing. The cohort comprised two young, previously healthy adult volunteers, one female and one male. Results and caveats for the whole study, not just this receptor: Whether the second-wave clones peaking on day 37 were SARS-CoV-2 specific was not confirmed. Contracting CD4+ clones were located mainly in the CM and EM memory subsets, whereas CD8+ clones were found to be enriched in EMRA. Only a couple of mild cases were covered by the study, and larger cohorts that include severe cases with pre-infection samples were considered necessary. Clones contracting from day 15 to 85 had balanced CD4/CD8 phenotypes, while a second wave expanding from day 15 to 37 was biased towards CD4+. Some responding clones were detected in pre-infection memory, suggesting pre-existing cross-reactive memory T cells joined the SARS-CoV-2 response.

The instrument given in TCRdb is Illumina NovaSeq 6000. TCRalpha and TCRbeta cDNA libraries were built by 5'RACE with constant-segment primers, adding sample barcodes and unique molecular identifiers. RNA was extracted from every sample with Trizol reagent. The libraries were amplified in two PCR steps, and the second step added a second sample barcode and Illumina TruSeq adapters. Libraries were sequenced on an Illumina NovaSeq with 2 x 150 bp paired-end reads. In the authors' own workflow: Demultiplexing of reads and collapsing into UMI-guided consensus sequences were performed with migec v1.2.7. Using mixcr v2.1.11, UMI consensuses were aligned to TRA and TRB V and J templates and then assembled into clonotypes. A clonotype was counted as expanded or contracted only when both edgeR and NoisET called the clonotype significant, with the noise models trained on biological replicates. For edgeR calls, a false discovery rate-adjusted p below 0.01 and a log2 fold-change threshold of 1 were applied. As an exploratory analysis of dynamics, max-normalized trajectories of the 1000 most abundant clonotypes were examined by PCA with hierarchical clustering. Each responding clone was given a CD4 or CD8 phenotype based on the CD4+ and CD8+ repertoires, which had been sequenced separately. TCRdb reran the public reads through fastp at Q25 and MiXCR, keeping productive beta chains. Merged by CDR3 protein, the rows form single entries marked with the most common genes and DNA. The V and J calls here are based on TCRdb, not the publication. The table for this sample lists around 450,000 distinct CDR3 sequences; 20% of them were counted only once. The ten largest account for 7.5% to 9.5% of the sample.

The CDR3 covers 12 residues, taking in both the cysteine and the phenylalanine. The DNA shown is the 36-base CDR3, in frame from base 1. Looking up the germline V gene (reference sequence) yields CDR1 SGHKS and CDR2 YYEKEE. The V and J ends are trimmed by 7 bases and 4 bases, leaving 10 bases between them. There are a few counts of this clonotype. The antigen it recognizes is unknown. Nothing much larger sits one base from this clone, and base qualities are not available. Ficoll-Paque density gradient centrifugation was the method used to isolate PBMCs. The V gene is TRBV5-5 and the J gene is TRBJ2-3, with no confidently assigned D gene. The sample was PBMCs or a T cell subset sorted from them (not recorded which). This clonotype was sampled from an adult woman who had mild COVID-19 (a few samples of this study predate the infection). The sample titles of this study are shuffled in the database, so cell type and time point are left out; the donor was told from shared clones. The CDR3 amino acid sequence is: CASAGRADTQYF. The sequenced DNA is TGTGCCAGCGCCGGGCGCGCAGATACGCAGTATTTT. When the CDR3 is completed using the reference TRBV5-5 and TRBJ2-3 genes on either side, the full variable domain is DAGVTQSPTHLIKTRGQQVTLRCSPISGHKSVSWYQQVLGQGPQFIFQYYEKEERGRGNFPDRFSARQFPNYSSELNVNALLLGDSALYLCASAGRADTQYFGPGTRLTVL.